This T cell receptor beta chain derives from a study of OX40 agonist ivuxolimab in advanced cancers. TCRdb's copy holds only in-frame clones and misses some; the assay was immunoSEQ multiplex PCR. This table has around 50,000 clones, less than 85% appearing once. The CDR3 consists of 12 residues. CDR1 and CDR2 (germline): GTSNPN, SVGIG (reference sequence). V dropped 2 bases and J dropped 5 bases, with 9 bases sitting between them. The material was CD4+ or CD8+ T cells sorted from blood, obtained in a trial of the OX40 agonist ivuxolimab. The V gene is TRBV30, the J gene TRBJ2-5; no reliable D call. The sequence came from an adult with an advanced solid tumor such as melanoma, head and neck, liver or kidney cancer. DNA of the CDR3: TGTGCCTGGAGTCTGCGATTGGAGACCCAGTACTTC. Protein product: CAWSLRLETQYF. Variable domain in full (rest from reference TRBV30 and TRBJ2-5): SQTIHQWPATLVQPVGSPLSLECTVEGTSNPNLYWYRQAAGRGLQLLFYSVGIGQISSEVPQNLSASRPQDRQFILSSKKLLLSDSGFYLCAWSLRLETQYFGPGTRLLVL.